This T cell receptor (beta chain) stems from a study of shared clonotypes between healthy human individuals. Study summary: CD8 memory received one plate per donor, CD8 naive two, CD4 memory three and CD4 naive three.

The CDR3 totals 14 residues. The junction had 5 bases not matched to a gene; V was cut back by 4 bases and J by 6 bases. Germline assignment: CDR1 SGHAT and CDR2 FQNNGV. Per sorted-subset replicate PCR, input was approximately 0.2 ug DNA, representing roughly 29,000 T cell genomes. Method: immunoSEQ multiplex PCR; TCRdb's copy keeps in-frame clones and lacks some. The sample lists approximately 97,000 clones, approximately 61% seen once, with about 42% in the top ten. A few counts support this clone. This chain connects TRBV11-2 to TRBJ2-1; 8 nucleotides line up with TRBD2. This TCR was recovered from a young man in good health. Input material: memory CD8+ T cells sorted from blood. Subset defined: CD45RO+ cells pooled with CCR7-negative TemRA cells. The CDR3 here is CASSSGLASNEQFF. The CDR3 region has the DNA TGTGCCAGCAGCTCCGGACTAGCCTCCAATGAGCAGTTCTTC.